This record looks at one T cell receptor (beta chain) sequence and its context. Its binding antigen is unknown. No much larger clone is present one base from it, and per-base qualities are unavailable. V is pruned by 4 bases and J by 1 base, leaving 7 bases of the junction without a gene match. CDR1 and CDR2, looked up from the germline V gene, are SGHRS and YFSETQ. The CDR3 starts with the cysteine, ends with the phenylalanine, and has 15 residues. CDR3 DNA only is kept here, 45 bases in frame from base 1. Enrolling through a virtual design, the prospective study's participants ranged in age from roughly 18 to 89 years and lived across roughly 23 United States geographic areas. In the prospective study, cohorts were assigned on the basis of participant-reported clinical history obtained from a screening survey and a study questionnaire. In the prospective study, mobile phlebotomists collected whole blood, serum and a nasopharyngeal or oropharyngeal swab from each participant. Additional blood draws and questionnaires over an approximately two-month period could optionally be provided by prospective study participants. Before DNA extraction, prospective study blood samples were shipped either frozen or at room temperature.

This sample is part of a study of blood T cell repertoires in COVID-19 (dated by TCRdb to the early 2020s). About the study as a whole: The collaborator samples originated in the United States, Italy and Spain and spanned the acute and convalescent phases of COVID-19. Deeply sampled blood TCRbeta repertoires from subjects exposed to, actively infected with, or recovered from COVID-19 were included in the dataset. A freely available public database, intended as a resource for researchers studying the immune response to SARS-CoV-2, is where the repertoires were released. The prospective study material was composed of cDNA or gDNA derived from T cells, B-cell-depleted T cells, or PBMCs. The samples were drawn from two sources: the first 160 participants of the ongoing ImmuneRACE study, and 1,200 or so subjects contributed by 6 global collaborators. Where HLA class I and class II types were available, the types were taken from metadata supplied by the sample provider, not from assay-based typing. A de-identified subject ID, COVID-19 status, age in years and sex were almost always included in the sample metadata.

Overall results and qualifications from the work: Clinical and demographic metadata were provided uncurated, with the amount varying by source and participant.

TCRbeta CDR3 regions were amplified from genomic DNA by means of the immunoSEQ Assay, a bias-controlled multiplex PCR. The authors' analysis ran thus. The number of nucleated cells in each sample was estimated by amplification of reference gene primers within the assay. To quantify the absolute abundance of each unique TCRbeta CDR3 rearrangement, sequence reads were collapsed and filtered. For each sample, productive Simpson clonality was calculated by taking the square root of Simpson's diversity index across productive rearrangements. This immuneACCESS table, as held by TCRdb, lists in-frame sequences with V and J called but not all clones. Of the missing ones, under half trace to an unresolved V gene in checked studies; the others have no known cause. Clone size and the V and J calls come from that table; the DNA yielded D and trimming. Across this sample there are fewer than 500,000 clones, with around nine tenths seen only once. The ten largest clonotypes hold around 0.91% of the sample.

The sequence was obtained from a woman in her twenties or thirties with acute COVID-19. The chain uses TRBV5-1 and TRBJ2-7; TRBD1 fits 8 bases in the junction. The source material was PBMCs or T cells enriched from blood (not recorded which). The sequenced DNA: TGCGCCAGCAGCCCCCGGGACAGGATTTCCTACGAGCAGTACTTC. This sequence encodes CASSPRDRISYEQYF.